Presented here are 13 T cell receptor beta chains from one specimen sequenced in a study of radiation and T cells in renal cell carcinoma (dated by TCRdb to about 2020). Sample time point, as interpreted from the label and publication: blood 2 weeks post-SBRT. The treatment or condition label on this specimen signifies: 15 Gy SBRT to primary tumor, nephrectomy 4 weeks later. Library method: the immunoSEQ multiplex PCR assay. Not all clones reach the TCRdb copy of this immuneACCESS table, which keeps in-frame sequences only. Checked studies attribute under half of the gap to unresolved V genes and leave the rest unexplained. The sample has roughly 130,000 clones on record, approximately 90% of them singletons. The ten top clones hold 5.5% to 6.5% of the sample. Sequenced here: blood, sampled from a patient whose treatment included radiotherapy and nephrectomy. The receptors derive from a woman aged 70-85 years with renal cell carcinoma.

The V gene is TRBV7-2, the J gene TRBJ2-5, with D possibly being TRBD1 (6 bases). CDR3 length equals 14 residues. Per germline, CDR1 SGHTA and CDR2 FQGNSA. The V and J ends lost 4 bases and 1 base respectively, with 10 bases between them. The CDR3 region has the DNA TGTGCCAGCAGCTCTACAGGGATCCAAGAGACCCAGTACTTC. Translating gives CASSSTGIQETQYF.

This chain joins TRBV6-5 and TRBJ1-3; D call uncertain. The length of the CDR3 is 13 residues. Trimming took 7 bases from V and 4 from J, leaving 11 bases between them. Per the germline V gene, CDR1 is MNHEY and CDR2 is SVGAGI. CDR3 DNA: TGTGCCAGCACCGGGTTCGCGGGAAACACCATATATTTT. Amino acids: CASTGFAGNTIYF.

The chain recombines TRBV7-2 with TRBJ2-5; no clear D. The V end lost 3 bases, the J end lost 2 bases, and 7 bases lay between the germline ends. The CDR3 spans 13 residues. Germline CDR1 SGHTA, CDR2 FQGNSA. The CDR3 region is CASSFSPQETQYF. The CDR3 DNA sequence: TGTGCCAGCAGCTTTAGCCCTCAAGAGACCCAGTACTTC.

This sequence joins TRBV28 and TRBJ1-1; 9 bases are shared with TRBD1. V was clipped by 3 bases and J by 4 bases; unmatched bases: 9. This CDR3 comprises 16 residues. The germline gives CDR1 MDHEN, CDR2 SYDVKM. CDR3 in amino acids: CASSFPGQGMGTEAFF. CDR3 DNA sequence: TGTGCCAGCAGTTTCCCGGGACAGGGAATGGGCACTGAAGCTTTCTTT.

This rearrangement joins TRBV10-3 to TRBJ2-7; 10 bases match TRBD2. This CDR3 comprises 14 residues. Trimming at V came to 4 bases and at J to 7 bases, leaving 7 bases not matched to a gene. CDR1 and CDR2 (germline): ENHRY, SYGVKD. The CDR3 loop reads CAISGAGGPDEQYF. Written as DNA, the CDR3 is TGTGCCATCAGTGGAGCGGGGGGGCCGGATGAGCAGTACTTC.

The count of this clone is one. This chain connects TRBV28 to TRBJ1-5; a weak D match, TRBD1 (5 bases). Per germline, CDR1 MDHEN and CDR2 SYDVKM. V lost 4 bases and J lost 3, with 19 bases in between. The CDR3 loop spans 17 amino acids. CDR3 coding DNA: TGTGCCAGCAGTTCCCCCCAGGGTAAATTGAACAATCAGCCCCAGCATTTT. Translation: CASSSPQGKLNNQPQHF. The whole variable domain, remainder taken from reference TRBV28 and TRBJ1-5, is DVKVTQSSRYLVKRTGEKVFLECVQDMDHENMFWYRQDPGLGLRLIYFSYDVKMKEKGDIPEGYSVSREKKERFSLILESASTNQTSMYLCASSSPQGKLNNQPQHFGDGTRLSIL.

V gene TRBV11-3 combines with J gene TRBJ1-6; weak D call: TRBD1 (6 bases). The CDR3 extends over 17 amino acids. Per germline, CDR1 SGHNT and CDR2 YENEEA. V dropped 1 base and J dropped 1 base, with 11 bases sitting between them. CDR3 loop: CASSLVQGTSYNSPLHF. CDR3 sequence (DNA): TGTGCCAGCAGCTTAGTCCAGGGGACATCCTATAATTCACCCCTCCACTTT.

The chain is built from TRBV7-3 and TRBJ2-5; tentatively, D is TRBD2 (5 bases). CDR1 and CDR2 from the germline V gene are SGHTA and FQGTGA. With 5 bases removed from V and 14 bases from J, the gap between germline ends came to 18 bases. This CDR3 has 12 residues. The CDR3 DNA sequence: TGTGCCAGCAGCCTAGGGAGCGGCGTCAAATACTTC. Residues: CASSLGSGVKYF.

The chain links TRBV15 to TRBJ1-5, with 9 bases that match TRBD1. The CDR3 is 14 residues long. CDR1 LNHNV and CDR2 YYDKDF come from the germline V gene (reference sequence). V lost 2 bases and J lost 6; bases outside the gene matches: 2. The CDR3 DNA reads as TGTGCCACCAGCAGAAACAGGGGGCTTCAGCCCCAGCATTTT. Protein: CATSRNRGLQPQHF.

CDR3 amino acids: CASSEGIASVDTQYF. Written as DNA, the CDR3 is TGTGCCAGCAGTGAAGGGATTGCGTCGGTGGATACGCAGTATTTT. V is TRBV2 and J is TRBJ2-3; D gene ambiguous. This CDR3 has 15 amino acids. CDR1 is SNHLY and CDR2 is FYNNEI in the germline V gene. V was trimmed by 1 base and J by 6 bases, leaving 14 bases between them.

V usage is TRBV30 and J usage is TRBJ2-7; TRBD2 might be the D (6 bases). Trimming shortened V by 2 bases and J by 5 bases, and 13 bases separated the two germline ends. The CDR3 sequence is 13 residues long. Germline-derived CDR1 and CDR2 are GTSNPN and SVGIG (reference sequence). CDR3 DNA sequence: TGTGCCTGGAGTAATCGGGGGAGGAACGAGCAGTACTTC. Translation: CAWSNRGRNEQYF.

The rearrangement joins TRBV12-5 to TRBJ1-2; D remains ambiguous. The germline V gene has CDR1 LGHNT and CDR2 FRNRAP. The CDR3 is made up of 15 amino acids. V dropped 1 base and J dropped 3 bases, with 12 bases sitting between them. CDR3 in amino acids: CASGLAESPDYGYTF. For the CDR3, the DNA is TGTGCTAGTGGTTTGGCCGAATCTCCAGACTATGGCTACACCTTC.

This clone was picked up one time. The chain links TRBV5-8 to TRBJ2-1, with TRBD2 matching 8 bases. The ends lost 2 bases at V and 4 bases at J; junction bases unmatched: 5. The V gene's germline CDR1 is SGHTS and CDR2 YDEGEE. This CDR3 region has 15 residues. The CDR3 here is CASSLLAGRYNEQFF. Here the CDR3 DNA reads TGTGCCAGCAGCTTATTAGCGGGGAGGTACAATGAGCAGTTCTTC.